This T cell receptor beta chain appears in the sequencing data of a study of T-cell memory formation after mild COVID-19. Study-level findings and limits: Shrinking CD4+ clones were chiefly CM and EM; CD8+ ones were chiefly EMRA.

The CDR3 contains 16 residues. CDR1 is SEHNR, CDR2 FQNEAQ, per germline (reference sequence). J was trimmed by 2 bases and V by 5 bases; bases with no gene match: 3. 5'RACE primed from the constant segment yielded TCR alpha and TCR beta cDNA libraries bearing sample barcodes and UMIs. In TCRdb, the 5' RACE reads were re-called with MiXCR into one record per CDR3 protein. Found here are hundreds of thousands of distinct CDR3 sequences, roughly 8.2% of them singletons; the top ten hold around a fifth. This clonotype was seen a few times. Its specificity is unknown. The chain links TRBV7-9 to TRBJ2-5, with TRBD2 identical over 15 bases. The source of this sequence is a man aged 18 to 29 who had mild COVID-19 (a few samples of this study predate the infection). Cell type and time point are not known. What was sequenced was PBMCs or a T cell subset sorted from them (not recorded which). The CDR3 nucleotides are TGTGCCAGCAGCCCCGGGACTAGCGGGGGGCAAGAGACCCAGTACTTC. Translated, it gives CASSPGTSGGQETQYF.